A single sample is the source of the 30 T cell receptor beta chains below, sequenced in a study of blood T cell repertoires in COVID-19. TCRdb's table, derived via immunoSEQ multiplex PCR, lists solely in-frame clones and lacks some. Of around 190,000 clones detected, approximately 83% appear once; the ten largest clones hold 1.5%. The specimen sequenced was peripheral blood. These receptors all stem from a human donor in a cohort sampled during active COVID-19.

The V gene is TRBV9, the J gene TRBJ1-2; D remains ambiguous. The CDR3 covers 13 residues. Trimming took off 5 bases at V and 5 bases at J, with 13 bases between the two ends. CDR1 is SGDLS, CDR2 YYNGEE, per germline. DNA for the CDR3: TGTGCCAGCAGTGCCCCCGGGGTTTATGGCTACACCTTC. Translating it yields CASSAPGVYGYTF.

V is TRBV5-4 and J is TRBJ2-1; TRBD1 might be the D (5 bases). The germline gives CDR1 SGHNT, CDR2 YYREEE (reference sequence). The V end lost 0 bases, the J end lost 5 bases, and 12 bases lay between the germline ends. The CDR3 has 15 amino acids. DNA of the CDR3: TGTGCCAGCAGCTTGGCAGGGCGGCACCACAATGAGCAGTTCTTC. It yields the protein CASSLAGRHHNEQFF.

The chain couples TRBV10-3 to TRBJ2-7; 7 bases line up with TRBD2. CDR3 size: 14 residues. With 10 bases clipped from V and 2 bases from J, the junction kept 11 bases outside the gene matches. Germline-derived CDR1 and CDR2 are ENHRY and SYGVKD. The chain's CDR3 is CATGEVAGAYEQYF. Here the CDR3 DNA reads TGTGCCACCGGGGAGGTAGCGGGCGCCTACGAGCAGTACTTC.

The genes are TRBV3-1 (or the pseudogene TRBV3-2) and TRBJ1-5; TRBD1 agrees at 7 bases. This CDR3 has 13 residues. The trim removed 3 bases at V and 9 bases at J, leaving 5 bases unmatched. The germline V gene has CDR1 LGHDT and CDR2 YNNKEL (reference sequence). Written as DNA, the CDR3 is TGTGCCAGCAGCCAGGACAGGATGGGGCCCCAGCATTTT. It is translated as CASSQDRMGPQHF.

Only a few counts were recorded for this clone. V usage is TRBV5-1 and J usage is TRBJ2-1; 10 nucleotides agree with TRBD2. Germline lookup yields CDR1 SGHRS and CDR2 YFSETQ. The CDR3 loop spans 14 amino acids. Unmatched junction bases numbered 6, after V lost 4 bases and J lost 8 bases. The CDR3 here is CASSPGLAGDEQFF. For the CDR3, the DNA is TGCGCCAGCAGCCCGGGGCTAGCGGGAGATGAGCAGTTCTTC. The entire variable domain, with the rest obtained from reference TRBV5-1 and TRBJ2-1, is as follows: KAGVTQTPRYLIKTRGQQVTLSCSPISGHRSVSWYQQTPGQGLQFLFEYFSETQRNKGNFPGRFSGRQFSNSRSEMNVSTLELGDSALYLCASSPGLAGDEQFFGPGTRLTVL.

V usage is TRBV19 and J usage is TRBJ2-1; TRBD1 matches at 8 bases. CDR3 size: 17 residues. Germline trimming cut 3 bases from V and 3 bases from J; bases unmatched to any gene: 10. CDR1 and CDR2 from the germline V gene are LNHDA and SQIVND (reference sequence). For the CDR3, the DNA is TGTGCCAGTAGTATTTGGGCAGGGGGCGTAATCTACAATGAGCAGTTCTTC. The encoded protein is CASSIWAGGVIYNEQFF. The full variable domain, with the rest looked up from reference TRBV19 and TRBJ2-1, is DGGITQSPKYLFRKEGQNVTLSCEQNLNHDAMYWYRQDPGQGLRLIYYSQIVNDFQKGDIAEGYSVSREKKESFPLTVTSAQKNPTAFYLCASSIWAGGVIYNEQFFGPGTRLTVL.

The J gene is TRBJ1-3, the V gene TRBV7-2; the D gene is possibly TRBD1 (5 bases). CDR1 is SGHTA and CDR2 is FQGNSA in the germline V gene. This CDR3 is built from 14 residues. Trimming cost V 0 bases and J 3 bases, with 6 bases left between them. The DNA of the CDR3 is TGTGCCAGCAGCTTAGCGGGGGGTGGAAACACCATATATTTT. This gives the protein CASSLAGGGNTIYF.

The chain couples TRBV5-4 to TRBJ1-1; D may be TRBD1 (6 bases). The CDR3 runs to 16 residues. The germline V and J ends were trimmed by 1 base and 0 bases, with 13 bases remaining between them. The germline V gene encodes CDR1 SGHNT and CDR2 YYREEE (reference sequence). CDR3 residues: CASSLKDRPMNTEAFF. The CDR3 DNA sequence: TGTGCCAGCAGCTTGAAGGACAGACCAATGAACACTGAAGCTTTCTTT.

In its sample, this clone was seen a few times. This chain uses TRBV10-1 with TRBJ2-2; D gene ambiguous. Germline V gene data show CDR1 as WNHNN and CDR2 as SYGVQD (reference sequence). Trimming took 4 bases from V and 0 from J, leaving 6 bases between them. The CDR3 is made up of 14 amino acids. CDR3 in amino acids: CASSVHTNTGELFF. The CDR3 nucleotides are TGCGCCAGCAGTGTACATACGAACACCGGGGAGCTGTTTTTT.

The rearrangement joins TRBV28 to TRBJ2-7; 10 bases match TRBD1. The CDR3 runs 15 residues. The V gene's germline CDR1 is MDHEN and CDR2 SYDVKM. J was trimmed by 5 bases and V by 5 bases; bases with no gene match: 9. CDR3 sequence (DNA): TGTGCCAGCAGTCCAGACAGGGGGCGCCAGGACGAGCAGTACTTC. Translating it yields CASSPDRGRQDEQYF.

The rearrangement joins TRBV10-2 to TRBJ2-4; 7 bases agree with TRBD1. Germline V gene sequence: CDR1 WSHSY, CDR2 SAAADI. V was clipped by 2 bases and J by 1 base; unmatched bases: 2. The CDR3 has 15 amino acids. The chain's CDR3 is CASSEDRAAKNIQYF. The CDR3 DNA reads TGCGCCAGCAGTGAGGACAGGGCGGCCAAAAACATTCAGTACTTC.

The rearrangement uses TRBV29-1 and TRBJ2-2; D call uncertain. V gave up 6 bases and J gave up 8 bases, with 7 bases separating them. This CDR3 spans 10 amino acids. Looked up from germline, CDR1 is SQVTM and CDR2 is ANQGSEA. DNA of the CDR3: TGCAGCGTCGGGTCGGGGGAGCTGTTTTTT. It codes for CSVGSGELFF.

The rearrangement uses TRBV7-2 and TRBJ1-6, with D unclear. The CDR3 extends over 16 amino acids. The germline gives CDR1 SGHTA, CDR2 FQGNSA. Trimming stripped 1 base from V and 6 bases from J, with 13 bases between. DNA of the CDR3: TGTGCCAGCAGCTTAGTGGTACCCCGGAGTAATTCACCCCTCCACTTT. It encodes CASSLVVPRSNSPLHF.

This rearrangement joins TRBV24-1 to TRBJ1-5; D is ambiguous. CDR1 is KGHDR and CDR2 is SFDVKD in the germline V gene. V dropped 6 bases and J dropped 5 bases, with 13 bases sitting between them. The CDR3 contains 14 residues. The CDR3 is CATSPPGVYQPQHF. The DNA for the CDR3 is TGTGCCACCAGTCCCCCTGGAGTCTATCAGCCCCAGCATTTT.

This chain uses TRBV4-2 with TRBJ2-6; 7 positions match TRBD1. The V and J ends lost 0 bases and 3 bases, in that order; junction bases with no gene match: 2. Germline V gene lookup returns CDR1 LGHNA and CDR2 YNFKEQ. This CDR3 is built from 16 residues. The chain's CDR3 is CASSQDGTVGANVLTF. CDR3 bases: TGTGCCAGCAGCCAAGATGGGACAGTTGGGGCCAACGTCCTGACTTTC.

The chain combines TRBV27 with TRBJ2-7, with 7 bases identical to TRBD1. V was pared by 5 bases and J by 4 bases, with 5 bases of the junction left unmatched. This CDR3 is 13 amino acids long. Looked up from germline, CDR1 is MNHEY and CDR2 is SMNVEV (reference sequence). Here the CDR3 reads CASSPGQAYEQYF. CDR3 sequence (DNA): TGTGCCAGCAGTCCAGGACAGGCTTACGAGCAGTACTTC.

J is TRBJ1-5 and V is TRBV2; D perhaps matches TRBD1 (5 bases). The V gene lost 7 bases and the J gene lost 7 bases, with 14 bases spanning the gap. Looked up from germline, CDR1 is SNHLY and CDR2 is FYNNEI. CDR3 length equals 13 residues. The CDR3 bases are TGTGCCAGCAAGGTCCGGGGGGAACAGCCCCAGCATTTT. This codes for CASKVRGEQPQHF. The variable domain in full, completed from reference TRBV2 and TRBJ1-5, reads EPEVTQTPSHQVTQMGQEVILRCVPISNHLYFYWYRQILGQKVEFLVSFYNNEISEKSEIFDDQFSVERPDGSNFTLKIRSTKLEDSAMYFCASKVRGEQPQHFGDGTRLSIL.

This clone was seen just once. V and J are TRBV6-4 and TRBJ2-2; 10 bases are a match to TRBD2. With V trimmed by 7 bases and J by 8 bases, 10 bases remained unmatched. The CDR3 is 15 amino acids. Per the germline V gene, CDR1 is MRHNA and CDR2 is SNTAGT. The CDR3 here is CASKAGGPVVGELFF. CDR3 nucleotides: TGTGCCAGCAAAGCGGGAGGGCCAGTGGTGGGGGAGCTGTTTTTT.

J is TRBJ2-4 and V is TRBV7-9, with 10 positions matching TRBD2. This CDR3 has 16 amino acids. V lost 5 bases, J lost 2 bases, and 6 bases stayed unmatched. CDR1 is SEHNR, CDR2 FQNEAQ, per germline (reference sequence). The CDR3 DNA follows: TGTGCCAGCAGCACTAATAGCGGGGGGTCCAAAAACATTCAGTACTTC. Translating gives CASSTNSGGSKNIQYF.

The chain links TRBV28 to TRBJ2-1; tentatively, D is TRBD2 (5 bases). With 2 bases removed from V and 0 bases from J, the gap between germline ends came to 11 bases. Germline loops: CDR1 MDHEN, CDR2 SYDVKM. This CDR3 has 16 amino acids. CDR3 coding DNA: TGTGCCAGCAGTTTAGAGGGCAGGTTCTCCTACAATGAGCAGTTCTTC. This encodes CASSLEGRFSYNEQFF.

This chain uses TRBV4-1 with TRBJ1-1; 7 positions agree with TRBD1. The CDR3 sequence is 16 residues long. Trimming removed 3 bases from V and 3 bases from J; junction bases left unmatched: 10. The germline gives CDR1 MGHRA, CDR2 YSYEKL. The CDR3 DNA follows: TGCGCCAGCAGCCATCGACAGGGAAGAGGTGACACTGAAGCTTTCTTT. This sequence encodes CASSHRQGRGDTEAFF.

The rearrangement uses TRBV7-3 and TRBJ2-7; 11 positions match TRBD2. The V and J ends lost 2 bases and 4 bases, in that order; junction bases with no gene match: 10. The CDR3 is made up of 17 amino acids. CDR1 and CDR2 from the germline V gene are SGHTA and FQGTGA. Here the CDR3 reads CASSLSDSGRGRYEQYF. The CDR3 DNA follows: TGTGCCAGCAGCTTATCGGATAGCGGGAGGGGACGATACGAGCAGTACTTC.

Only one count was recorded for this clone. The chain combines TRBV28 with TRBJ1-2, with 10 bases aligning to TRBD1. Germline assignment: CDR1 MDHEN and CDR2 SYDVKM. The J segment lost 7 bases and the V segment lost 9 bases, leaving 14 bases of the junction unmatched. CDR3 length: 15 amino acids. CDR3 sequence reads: CASQTGGAHSGGYTF. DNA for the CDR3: TGTGCCAGTCAGACAGGGGGCGCCCATTCTGGTGGCTACACCTTC.

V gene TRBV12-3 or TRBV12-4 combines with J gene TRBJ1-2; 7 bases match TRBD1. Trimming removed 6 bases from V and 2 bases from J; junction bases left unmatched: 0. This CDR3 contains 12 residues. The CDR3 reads CASRGQNYGYTF. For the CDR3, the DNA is TGTGCCAGCAGGGGACAGAACTATGGCTACACCTTC.

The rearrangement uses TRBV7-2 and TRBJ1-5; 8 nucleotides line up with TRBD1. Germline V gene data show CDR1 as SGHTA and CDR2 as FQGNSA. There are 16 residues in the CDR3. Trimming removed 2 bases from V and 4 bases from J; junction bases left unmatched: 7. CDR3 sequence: CASSLSWTGPNQPQHF. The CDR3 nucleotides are TGTGCCAGCAGCTTATCCTGGACAGGGCCTAATCAGCCCCAGCATTTT.

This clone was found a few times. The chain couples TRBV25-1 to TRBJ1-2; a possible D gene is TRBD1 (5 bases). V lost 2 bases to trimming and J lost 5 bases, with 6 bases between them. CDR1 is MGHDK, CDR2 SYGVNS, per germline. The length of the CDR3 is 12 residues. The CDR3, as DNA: TGTGCCAGCAGTGAAGGGGGGTATGGCTACACCTTC. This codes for CASSEGGYGYTF.

The CDR3 reads CASSPGQGMRGTYEQFF. DNA of the CDR3: TGTGCCAGCAGTCCTGGACAGGGCATGAGAGGTACGTATGAGCAGTTCTTC. V gene TRBV27 combines with J gene TRBJ2-1; 8 bases line up with TRBD1. CDR1 is MNHEY and CDR2 is SMNVEV in the germline V gene (reference sequence). The V and J ends lost 5 bases and 8 bases, in that order; junction bases with no gene match: 17. The CDR3 is 17 amino acids.

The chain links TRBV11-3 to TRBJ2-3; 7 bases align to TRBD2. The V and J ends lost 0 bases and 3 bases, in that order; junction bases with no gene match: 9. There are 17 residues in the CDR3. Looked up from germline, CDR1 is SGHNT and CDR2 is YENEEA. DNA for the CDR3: TGTGCCAGCAGCTTAGAGGCCCGGACTAGTTCGACAGATACGCAGTATTTT. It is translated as CASSLEARTSSTDTQYF.

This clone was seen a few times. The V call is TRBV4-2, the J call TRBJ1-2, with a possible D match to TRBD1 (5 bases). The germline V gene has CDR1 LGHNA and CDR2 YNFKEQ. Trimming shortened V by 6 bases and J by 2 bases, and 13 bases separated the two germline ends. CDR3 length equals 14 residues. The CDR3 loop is CASRADRDNYGYTF. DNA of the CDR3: TGTGCCAGCAGGGCCGACAGAGACAACTATGGCTACACCTTC.

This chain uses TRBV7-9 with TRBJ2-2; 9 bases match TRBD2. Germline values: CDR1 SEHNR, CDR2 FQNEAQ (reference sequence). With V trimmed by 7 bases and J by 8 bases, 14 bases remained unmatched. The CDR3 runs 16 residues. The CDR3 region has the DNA TGTGCCAGCATTACGTCGATAGCGGGAGTAGGAGGGGAGCTGTTTTTT. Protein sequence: CASITSIAGVGGELFF. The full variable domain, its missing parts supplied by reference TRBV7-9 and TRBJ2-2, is DTGVSQNPRHKITKRGQNVTFRCDPISEHNRLYWYRQTLGQGPEFLTYFQNEAQLEKSRLLSDRFSAERPKGSFSTLEIQRTEQGDSAMYLCASITSIAGVGGELFFGEGSRLTVL.